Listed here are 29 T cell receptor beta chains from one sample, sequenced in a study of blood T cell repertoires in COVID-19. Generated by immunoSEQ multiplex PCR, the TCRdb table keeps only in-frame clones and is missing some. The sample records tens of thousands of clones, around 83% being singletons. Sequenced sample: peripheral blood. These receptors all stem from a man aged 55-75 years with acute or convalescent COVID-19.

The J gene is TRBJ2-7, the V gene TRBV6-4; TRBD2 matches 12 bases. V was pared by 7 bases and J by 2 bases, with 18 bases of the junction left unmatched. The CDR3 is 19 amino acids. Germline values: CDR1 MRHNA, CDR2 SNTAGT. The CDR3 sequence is CASTQQSSGGAKRTYEQYF. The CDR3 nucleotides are TGTGCCAGCACCCAACAGTCTAGCGGGGGGGCTAAGAGAACCTACGAGCAGTACTTC.

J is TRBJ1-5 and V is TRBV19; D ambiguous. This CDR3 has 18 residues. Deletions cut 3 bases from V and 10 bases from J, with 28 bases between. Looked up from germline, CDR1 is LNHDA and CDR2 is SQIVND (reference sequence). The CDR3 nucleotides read TGTGCCAGTAGTATGCAAGGAGGTGTACCCCATGGATGGAATCCCCAGCATTTT. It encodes CASSMQGGVPHGWNPQHF.

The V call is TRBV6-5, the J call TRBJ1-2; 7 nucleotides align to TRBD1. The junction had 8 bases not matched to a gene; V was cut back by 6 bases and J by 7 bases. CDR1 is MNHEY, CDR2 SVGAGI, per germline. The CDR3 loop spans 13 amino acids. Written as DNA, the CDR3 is TGTGCCAGCAGGCGAGGGACAGTGGTTGGCTACACCTTC. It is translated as CASRRGTVVGYTF.

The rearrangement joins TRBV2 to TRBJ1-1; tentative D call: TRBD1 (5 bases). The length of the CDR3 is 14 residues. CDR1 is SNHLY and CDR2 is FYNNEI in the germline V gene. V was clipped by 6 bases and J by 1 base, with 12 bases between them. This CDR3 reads CASSMDMGNTEAFF. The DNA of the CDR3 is TGTGCCAGCAGCATGGACATGGGGAACACTGAAGCTTTCTTT.

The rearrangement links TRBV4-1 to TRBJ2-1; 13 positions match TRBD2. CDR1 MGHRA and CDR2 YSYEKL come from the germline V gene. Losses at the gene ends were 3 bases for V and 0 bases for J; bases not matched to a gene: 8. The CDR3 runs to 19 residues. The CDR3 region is CASSQGTSGIYSSYNEQFF. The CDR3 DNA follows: TGCGCCAGCAGCCAGGGGACTAGCGGGATCTACAGCTCCTACAATGAGCAGTTCTTC.

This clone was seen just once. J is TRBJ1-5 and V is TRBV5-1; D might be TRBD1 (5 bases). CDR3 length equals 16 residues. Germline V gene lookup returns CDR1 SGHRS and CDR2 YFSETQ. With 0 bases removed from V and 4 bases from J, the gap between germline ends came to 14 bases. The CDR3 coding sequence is TGCGCCAGCAGCTTGGAGGGTGGACGGGGGAATCAGCCCCAGCATTTT. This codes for CASSLEGGRGNQPQHF. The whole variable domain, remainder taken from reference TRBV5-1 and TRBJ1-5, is KAGVTQTPRYLIKTRGQQVTLSCSPISGHRSVSWYQQTPGQGLQFLFEYFSETQRNKGNFPGRFSGRQFSNSRSEMNVSTLELGDSALYLCASSLEGGRGNQPQHFGDGTRLSIL.

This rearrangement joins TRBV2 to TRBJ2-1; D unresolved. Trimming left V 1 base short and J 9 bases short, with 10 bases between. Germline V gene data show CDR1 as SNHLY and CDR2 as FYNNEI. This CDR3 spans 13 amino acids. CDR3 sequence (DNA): TGTGCCAGCAGTGAAGGGTTAGCCGGTGAGCAGTTCTTC. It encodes CASSEGLAGEQFF.

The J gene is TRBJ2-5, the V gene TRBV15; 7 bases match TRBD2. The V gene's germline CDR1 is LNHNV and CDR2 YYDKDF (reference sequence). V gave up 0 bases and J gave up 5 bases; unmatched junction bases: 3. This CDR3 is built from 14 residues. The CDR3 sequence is CATSREWGGETQYF. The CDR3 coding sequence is TGTGCCACCAGCAGAGAGTGGGGAGGGGAGACCCAGTACTTC.

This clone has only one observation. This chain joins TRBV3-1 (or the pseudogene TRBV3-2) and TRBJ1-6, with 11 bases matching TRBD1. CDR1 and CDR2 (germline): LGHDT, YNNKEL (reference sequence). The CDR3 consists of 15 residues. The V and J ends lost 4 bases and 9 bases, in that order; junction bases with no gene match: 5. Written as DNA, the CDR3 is TGTGCCAGCAGCCCCGGACAGGGGGCTATTTCACCCCTCCACTTT. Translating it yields CASSPGQGAISPLHF.

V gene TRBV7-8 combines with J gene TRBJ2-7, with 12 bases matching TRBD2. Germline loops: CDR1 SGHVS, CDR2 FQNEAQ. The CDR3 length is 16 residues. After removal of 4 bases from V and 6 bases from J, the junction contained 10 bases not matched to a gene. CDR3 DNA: TGTGCCAGCAGCTCAACTATGACTAGCGGGAGCCGCGAGCAGTACTTC. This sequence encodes CASSSTMTSGSREQYF.

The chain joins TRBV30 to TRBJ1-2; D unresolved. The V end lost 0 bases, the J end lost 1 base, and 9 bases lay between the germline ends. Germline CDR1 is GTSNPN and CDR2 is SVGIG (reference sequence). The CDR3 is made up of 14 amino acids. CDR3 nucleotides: TGTGCCTGGAGTGTTCCACAGTTTAACTATGGCTACACCTTC. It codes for CAWSVPQFNYGYTF.

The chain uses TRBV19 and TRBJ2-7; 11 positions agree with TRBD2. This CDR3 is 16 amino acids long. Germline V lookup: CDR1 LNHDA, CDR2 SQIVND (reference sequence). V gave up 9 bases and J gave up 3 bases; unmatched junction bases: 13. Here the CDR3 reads CARLIAGGVVSYEQYF. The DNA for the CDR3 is TGTGCCAGACTCATAGCGGGAGGGGTTGTTAGCTACGAGCAGTACTTC.

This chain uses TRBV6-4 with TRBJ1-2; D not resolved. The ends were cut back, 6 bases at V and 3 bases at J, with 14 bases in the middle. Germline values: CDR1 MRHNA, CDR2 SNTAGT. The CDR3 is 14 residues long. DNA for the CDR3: TGTGCCAGCAGCGCGGTCTGGGGAGACTATGGCTACACCTTC. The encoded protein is CASSAVWGDYGYTF.

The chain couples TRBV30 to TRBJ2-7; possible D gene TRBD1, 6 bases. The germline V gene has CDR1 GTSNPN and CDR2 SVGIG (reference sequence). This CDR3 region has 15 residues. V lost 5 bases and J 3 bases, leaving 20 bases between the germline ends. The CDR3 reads CAWRPRQAIFYEQYF. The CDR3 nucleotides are TGTGCCTGGCGACCCAGACAGGCAATTTTCTACGAGCAGTACTTC.

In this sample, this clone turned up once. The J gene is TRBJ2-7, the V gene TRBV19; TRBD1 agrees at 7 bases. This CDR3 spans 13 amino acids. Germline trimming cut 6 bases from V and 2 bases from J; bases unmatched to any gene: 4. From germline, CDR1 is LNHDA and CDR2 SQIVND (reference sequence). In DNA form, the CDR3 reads TGTGCCAGTAGCAGACAGGGCCCCTACGAGCAGTACTTC. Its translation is CASSRQGPYEQYF. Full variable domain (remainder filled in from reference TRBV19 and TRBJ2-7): DGGITQSPKYLFRKEGQNVTLSCEQNLNHDAMYWYRQDPGQGLRLIYYSQIVNDFQKGDIAEGYSVSREKKESFPLTVTSAQKNPTAFYLCASSRQGPYEQYFGPGTRLTVT.

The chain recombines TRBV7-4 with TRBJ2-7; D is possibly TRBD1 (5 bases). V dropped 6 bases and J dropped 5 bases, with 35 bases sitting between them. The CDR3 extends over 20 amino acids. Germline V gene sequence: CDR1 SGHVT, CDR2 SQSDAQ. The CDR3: CASRPQPNFQNRNPRHEQYF. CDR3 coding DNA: TGTGCCAGCAGACCCCAACCCAACTTCCAGAACAGGAACCCTCGGCACGAGCAGTACTTC.

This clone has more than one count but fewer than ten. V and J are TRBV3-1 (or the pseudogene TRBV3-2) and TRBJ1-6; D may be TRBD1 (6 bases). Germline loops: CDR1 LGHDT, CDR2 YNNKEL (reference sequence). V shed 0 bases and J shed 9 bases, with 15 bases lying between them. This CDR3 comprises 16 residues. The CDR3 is CASSQDFGQLGSPLHF. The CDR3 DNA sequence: TGTGCCAGCAGCCAAGATTTCGGACAGTTGGGTTCACCCCTCCACTTT.

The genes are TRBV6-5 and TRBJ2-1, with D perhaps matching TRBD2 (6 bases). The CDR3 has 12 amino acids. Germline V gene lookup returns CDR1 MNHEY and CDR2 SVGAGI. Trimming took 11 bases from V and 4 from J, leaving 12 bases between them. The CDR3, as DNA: TGTGCCTCGTGGGCGGGATACAATGAGCAGTTCTTC. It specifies CASWAGYNEQFF.

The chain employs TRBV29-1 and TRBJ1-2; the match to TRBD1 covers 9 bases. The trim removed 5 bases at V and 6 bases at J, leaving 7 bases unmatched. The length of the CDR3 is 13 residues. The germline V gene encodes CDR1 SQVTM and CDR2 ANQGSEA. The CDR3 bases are TGCAGCGTTAAAACAGGGGGCGCAGATGGCTACACCTTC. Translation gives CSVKTGGADGYTF.

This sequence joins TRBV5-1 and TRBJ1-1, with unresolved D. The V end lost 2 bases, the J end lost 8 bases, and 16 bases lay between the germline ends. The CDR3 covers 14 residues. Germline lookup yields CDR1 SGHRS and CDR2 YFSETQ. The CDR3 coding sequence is TGCGCCAGCAGCTTCACGGCTACCGACAAGGAAGCTTTCTTT. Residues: CASSFTATDKEAFF.

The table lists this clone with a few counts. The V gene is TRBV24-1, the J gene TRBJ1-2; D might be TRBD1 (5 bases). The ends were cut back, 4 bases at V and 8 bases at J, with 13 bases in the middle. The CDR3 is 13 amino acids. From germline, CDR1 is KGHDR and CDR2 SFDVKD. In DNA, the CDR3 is TGTGCCACCAGTGAGGGGGACTTTGGAGGCTACACCTTC. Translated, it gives CATSEGDFGGYTF.

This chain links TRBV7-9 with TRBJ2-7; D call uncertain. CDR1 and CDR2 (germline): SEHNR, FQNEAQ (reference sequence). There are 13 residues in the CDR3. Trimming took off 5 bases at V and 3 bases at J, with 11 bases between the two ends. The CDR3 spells CASSSWSLYEQYF. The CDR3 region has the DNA TGTGCCAGCAGCAGCTGGTCCCTCTACGAGCAGTACTTC.

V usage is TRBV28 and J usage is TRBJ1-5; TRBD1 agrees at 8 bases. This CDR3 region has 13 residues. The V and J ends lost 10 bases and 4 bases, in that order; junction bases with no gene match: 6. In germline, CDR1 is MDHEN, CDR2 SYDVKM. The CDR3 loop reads CATLGQENQPQHF. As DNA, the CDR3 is TGTGCCACCTTGGGACAGGAGAATCAGCCCCAGCATTTT. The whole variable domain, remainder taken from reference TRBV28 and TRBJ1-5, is DVKVTQSSRYLVKRTGEKVFLECVQDMDHENMFWYRQDPGLGLRLIYFSYDVKMKEKGDIPEGYSVSREKKERFSLILESASTNQTSMYLCATLGQENQPQHFGDGTRLSIL.

CDR3 bases: TGTGCCAGTATAGGCAAGGGACAGTCTGAAGCTTTCTTT. Amino acids: CASIGKGQSEAFF. The V call is TRBV19, the J call TRBJ1-1, with TRBD1 identical over 7 bases. With 7 bases clipped from V and 6 bases from J, the junction kept 8 bases outside the gene matches. The CDR3 contains 13 residues. CDR1 and CDR2 from the germline V gene are LNHDA and SQIVND (reference sequence).

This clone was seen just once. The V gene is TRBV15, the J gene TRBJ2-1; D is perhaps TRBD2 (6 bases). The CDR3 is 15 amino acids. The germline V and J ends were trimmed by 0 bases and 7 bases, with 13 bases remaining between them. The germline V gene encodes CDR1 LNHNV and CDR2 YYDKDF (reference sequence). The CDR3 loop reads CATSRDKLAGNEQFF. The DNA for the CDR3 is TGTGCCACCAGCAGAGATAAACTAGCAGGGAATGAGCAGTTCTTC.

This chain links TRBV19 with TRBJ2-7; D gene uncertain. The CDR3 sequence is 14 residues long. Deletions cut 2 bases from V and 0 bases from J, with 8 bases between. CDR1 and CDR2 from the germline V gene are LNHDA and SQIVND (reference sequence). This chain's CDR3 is CASSITSSSYEQYF. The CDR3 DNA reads TGTGCCAGTAGTATAACTTCAAGCTCCTACGAGCAGTACTTC.

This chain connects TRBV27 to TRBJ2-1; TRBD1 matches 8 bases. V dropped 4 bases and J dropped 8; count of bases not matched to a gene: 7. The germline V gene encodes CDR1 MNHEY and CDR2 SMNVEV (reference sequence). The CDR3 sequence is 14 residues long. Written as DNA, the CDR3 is TGTGCCAGCAGTTACGGCAGGGGGCGGGATGAGCAGTTCTTC. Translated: CASSYGRGRDEQFF.

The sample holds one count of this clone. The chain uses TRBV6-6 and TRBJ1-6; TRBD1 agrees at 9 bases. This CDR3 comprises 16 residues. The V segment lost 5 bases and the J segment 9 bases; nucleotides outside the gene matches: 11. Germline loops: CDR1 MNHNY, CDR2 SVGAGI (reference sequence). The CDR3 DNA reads TGTGCCAGCAGTCCCTTCGGGGACAGGGTGGGTTCACCCCTCCACTTT. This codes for CASSPFGDRVGSPLHF.

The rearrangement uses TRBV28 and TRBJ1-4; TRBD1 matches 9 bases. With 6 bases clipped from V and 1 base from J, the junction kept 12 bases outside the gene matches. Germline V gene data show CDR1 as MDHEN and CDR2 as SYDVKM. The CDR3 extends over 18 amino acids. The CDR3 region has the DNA TGTGCCAGCAGCCCTGCGAGGACAGGGGTCCGAACTAATGAAAAACTGTTTTTT. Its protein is CASSPARTGVRTNEKLFF.